This T cell receptor beta chain derives from a study of T cells in Graves' hyperthyroidism and ophthalmopathy. About the research overall: Before treatment of any kind, peripheral blood was taken at initial diagnosis.

The CDR3 runs 14 residues. V lost 0 bases to trimming and J lost 8 bases, with 10 bases between them. From germline, CDR1 is SGHDN and CDR2 FVKESK. Regarding the study as a whole: Stable hyperthyroidism and ophthalmopathy were separated using 13 V-J signatures. Most thyroid clonotypes expanded above 0.001 were also detected in blood.

There are many counts of this clonotype. Its antigen is currently unknown. There were TCR beta CDR3 regions amplified from RNA transcripts. The HTBI primer set drove a first-round RT-PCR of the TCR CDR3. TCRdb processed the multiplex PCR reads anew with MiXCR; each CDR3 protein has one entry. The sample consists of some 300,000 distinct CDR3 sequences, roughly 15% of them appearing once. Sequencing used blood. The rearrangement links TRBV14 to TRBJ1-4; unclear D gene. The receptor was isolated from a woman aged 40 to 50 with Graves' hyperthyroidism. In DNA, the CDR3 is TGTGCCAGCAGCCAAGAGGCCCTAGGGGAAAAACTGTTTTTT. It is translated as CASSQEALGEKLFF.